This record covers a single TCR beta chain. This clone was counted only a few times. No antigen is known for it. Base qualities were left out, and no much larger clone turns up one base away. From its cysteine to its phenylalanine, the CDR3 spans 15 amino acids. Left in the record is the CDR3 DNA by itself, 45 bases read in frame from the first base. The CDR1 and CDR2 encoded by the germline V gene are SQVTM and ANQGSEA. V is shortened by 3 bases, J by 5 bases, and the region joining them spans 19 bases. This entry is derived from a study of CD8+ T cells in alopecia areata (dated by TCRdb to 2016 to 2018). Background for the entire study: Treated patients were enrolled in an open-label pilot trial of oral tofacitinib, 5 to 10 mg twice daily, for moderate-to-severe alopecia areata. Patients received tofacitinib for 6 to 18 months and were then followed off drug for 6 months to check for delayed response and recurrence. Amplification of TCRbeta CDR3 regions was done by immunoSEQ multiplex PCR using 35 Vbeta forward primers and 13 Jbeta reverse primers. Scalp clonality was compared across normal scalp (n=4), patchy alopecia areata scalp (n=8), and alopecia totalis/universalis scalp (n=8). For the treated patients, the SALT score, which quantifies what percentage of scalp surface area is affected, served as the measure of disease severity. RNA was obtained with the PAXgene miRNA kit for fixed scalp, the miRNeasy kit for PBMCs, and the RNeasy kit for mouse skin. To study T cell clonal expansion in alopecia areata, the researchers applied high-throughput TCRbeta sequencing to both the C3H/HeJ mouse model and human patients. Biopsies were taken from tofacitinib-treated patients at baseline and at 4 and 24 weeks of treatment, and a later scalp biopsy was taken in several of the tofacitinib-treated patients. Scalp tissue and sorted CD4+ and CD8+ peripheral blood T cells from patchy and totalis/universalis alopecia areata patients and from healthy controls were covered by human TCRbeta sequencing. The study at large found these results: Shared TCR sequences between patients were less evident than in mice, which may be partly attributable to HLA diversity in the patient population. Tofacitinib significantly lowered scalp clonality and the number of expanded CD8+ clones among the top 100 scalp clones. Unlike mouse skin, which is dominated by gammadelta T cells, normal human skin has resident alphabeta T cells that are also sequenced, and this complicates analysis of the scalp TCR repertoire. Because the treated cohort was small and included a single nonresponder, larger studies are needed to assess links between baseline CD8+ expansion and response. Compared with normal scalp, lesional scalp had higher clonality and more expanded CD8+ clones, particularly in alopecia totalis/universalis, a pattern that suggests antigenic drive. During tofacitinib treatment, many expanded lesional clones remained in scalp and blood, and this persistence may partly explain relapse after treatment is stopped.

The treatment or condition label, as the study defines it: oral pan-JAK inhibitor, 5-10 mg twice daily. Lesional scalp punch biopsies and peripheral blood were collected from alopecia areata patients. After PBMCs were isolated by density centrifugation and stained for CD3, CD4 and CD8, a FACSAria was used to sort CD4+ and CD8+ T cells. The receptor library was made with the immunoSEQ multiplex PCR assay. RNA was extracted from all samples and reverse transcribed into cDNA as template for TCR sequencing. SuperScript III was used to make first-strand cDNA, primed with a 2:1 mix of oligo-dT and random hexamers. Amplification bias was assessed with a synthetic immune receptor repertoire, and residual bias was removed computationally. The paper's data handling went like this. Raw reads were preprocessed for error removal, and CDR3 was defined according to IMGT conventions as running from the conserved cysteine to phenylalanine. Clonality was computed by normalizing Shannon entropy by log2 of the number of productive unique TCRs and subtracting the result from 1. CD4 or CD8 identity of scalp clones was inferred by cross-referencing scalp TCRbeta sequences with sorted blood CD4 and CD8 repertoires. What TCRdb holds here is the immuneACCESS table cut down to in-frame rearrangements. Part of the clones is not present; checked against another copy, under half of the missing clones reflect an unresolved V gene, and the others are unexplained. The V and J calls and the clone size are those of that table, but D and trimming were determined from the DNA. This sample lists about 180,000 clones; roughly half were detected once. Over 9.5% of the sample belongs to the ten largest clones.

The clonotype comes from a human donor with alopecia areata. The chain uses TRBV29-1 and TRBJ1-1; the best D guess is TRBD1, with 6 bases matching. The sequences come from CD8+ T cells sorted from blood, collected at approximately week 52, from a patient treated with tofacitinib. The DNA sequence reads TGCAGCGTTGATCTCTTGGGGGGGGCTGGGACTGAAGCTTTCTTT. Its protein is CSVDLLGGAGTEAFF.